This T cell receptor (beta chain) was identified in a study of identical twins. This clonotype has more than one count but fewer than ten. The antigen is undetermined. Through template switching, a universal primer site was introduced, and the cDNA contained unique molecular identifiers. Each CDR3 protein is one row after TCRdb ran MiXCR on the 5' RACE reads. Of fewer than 350,000 distinct CDR3 sequences listed, 6.5% to 9.5% are singletons. The germline V gene has CDR1 MNHEY and CDR2 SMNVEV (reference sequence). Trimming took 5 bases from V and 1 from J, leaving 22 bases between them. This CDR3 comprises 18 residues. Study-level findings and limits: Memory repertoires lacked the insertion deficit that abundant cord blood beta clonotypes showed. Out-of-frame TCR alpha sharing observed in monozygotic twins exceeded model estimates.

Healthy Caucasians made up all donors. The sample also formed part of further work on yellow fever vaccine responses in identical twins.

Source material: memory (CD45RO+) T cells sorted from blood. The V and J genes are TRBV27 and TRBJ2-3; D might be TRBD2 (6 bases). The receptor was isolated from a woman between 18 and 29 years old in good health. The CDR3 is CASSLLTSLAPRTDTQYF. In DNA, the CDR3 is TGTGCCAGCAGTCTCCTGACTAGTCTCGCACCTCGCACAGATACGCAGTATTTT.